This T cell receptor (beta chain) was found in a study of a mutant IDH1 vaccine in newly diagnosed glioma. Overall study context: Treated patients were roughly 62% male, roughly 40% female, mean age 40.4 years.

Sequencing used immunoSEQ multiplex PCR; TCRdb keeps in-frame clones, though not all of them. The sample records about 35,000 clones, around 85% being singletons. As to this clone: Its antigen is still unknown.

Study findings and constraints: Any relationship between pseudoprogression and changes in top peripheral T cell clonotypes seemed absent.

From germline, CDR1 is SGHRS and CDR2 YFSETQ. The CDR3 consists of 13 residues. Deletions cut 4 bases from V and 0 bases from J, with 7 bases between. The time point is: baseline, week 1 (first vaccination visit). Treatment defined: pre-vaccination baseline after standard-of-care therapy. This clonotype originated in a middle-aged woman with glioma. This chain joins TRBV5-1 and TRBJ1-2, with unresolved D. Sequenced here: PBMCs, sampled from a glioma patient treated with radiotherapy, temozolomide or both. The CDR3: CASSPNSNYGYTF. The CDR3 DNA sequence: TGCGCCAGCAGCCCCAACTCTAACTATGGCTACACCTTC.